This TCR beta chain was found in a study of cytomegalovirus exposure and HLA in healthy donors. Whole-study findings and limits: Most TCR sequences were seen very rarely across donors, but some public TCRs occurred in many.

There were likely unrecorded immune exposures, though donors were nominally healthy when sampled. As to this clone: Antigen: not known.

PCR used 60 Vbeta primers and 13 Jbeta primers. TCRdb's copy holds only in-frame clones and misses some; the assay was immunoSEQ multiplex PCR. The data show about 160,000 clones, approximately 76% seen once. The germline CDR1 and CDR2 sequences are SEHNR and FQNEAQ (reference sequence). The ends were cut back, 4 bases at V and 1 base at J, with 13 bases in the middle. The CDR3 has 15 residues. Source material: PBMCs. The V gene is TRBV7-9, the J gene TRBJ1-2; D might be TRBD1 (6 bases). The clonotype originates from a man aged 60 to 75 in good health and CMV-seronegative. For the CDR3, the DNA is TGTGCCAGCAGCTCGGGCGGGGGCCTTAACTATGGCTACACCTTC. It specifies CASSSGGGLNYGYTF.